This T cell receptor gamma chain was recorded in a study of Vδ1+ human thymocytes. Sequences come from RNA converted to cDNA by reverse transcription. The CDR3 regions were amplified by multiplex PCR from V-gene primers to a constant-region primer. TCRdb called clones from the multiplex PCR reads again using CATT. The data show around 30,000 gamma-chain clones, more than 15% seen once. Remarks on this clone: Its antigen is currently unknown.

This CDR3 region has 15 residues. Trimming at V came to 2 bases and at J to 0 bases, leaving 7 bases not matched to a gene. Germline V gene lookup returns CDR1 VENAVY and CDR2 YDSYNSRV. General study points: Despite high sort purity, approximately 20% of thymic T cell receptor delta sequences were Vdelta2. In the thymus, TRG and TRD repertoires looked highly polyclonal with Gaussian CDR3 lengths.

Vdelta1+ thymocyte sorts reached between roughly 97% and 99.6% purity. The clonotype was recovered from a boy in the first two years of life who had congenital heart surgery. The sequencing sample was made of Vdelta1+ gamma-delta thymocytes from the thymus. Subset: FACS-sorted CD3+ TCRalphabeta- TCRVdelta1+ TCRVdelta2- thymocytes. The chain recombines TRGV8 with TRGJ1 or TRGJ2. CDR3 in amino acids: CATWDIAGNYYKKLF. Here the CDR3 DNA reads TGTGCCACCTGGGATATTGCGGGGAATTATTATAAGAAACTCTTT.